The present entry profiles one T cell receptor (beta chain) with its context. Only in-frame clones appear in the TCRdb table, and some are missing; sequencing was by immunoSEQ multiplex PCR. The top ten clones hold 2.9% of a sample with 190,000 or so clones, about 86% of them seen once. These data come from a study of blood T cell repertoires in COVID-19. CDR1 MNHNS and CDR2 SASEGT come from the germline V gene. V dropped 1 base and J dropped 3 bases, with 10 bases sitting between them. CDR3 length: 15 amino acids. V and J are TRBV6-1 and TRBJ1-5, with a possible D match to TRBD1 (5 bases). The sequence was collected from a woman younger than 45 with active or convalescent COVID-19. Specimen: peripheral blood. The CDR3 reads CASSEVGGNNQPQHF. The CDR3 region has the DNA TGTGCCAGCAGTGAAGTGGGGGGTAACAATCAGCCCCAGCATTTT.